These T cell receptor beta chains were read from a single sample in a study of blood T cell repertoires in COVID-19. Here immunoSEQ multiplex PCR was the method, and the copy in TCRdb shows in-frame clones only, minus some. The data contain over 100,000 clones, 70% to 90% of them singletons. The specimen sequenced was peripheral blood. All receptors derive from a man in his fifties with active COVID-19. CDR3s include the opening cysteine and the closing phenylalanine or tryptophan. Each record gives: CDR3 protein, CDR3 DNA, D gene, V gene, J gene, clone size. D genes are given only for firm matches. Not all rows give a size; the values are once, few, many and, for expanded clones, a class.

CASSTSTGGRSGYTF	TGTGCCAGCAGTACGTCAACAGGGGGCAGGAGTGGCTACACCTTC	TRBD1	TRBV6-2/TRBV6-3	TRBJ1-2	NA
CASMRGNNYGYTF	TGTGCCTCCATGAGGGGGAATAACTATGGCTACACCTTC	NA	TRBV30	TRBJ1-2	NA
CASSPSAGQGLSDTQYF	TGTGCCAGCAGCCCCTCGGCGGGGCAGGGACTATCAGATACGCAGTATTTT	TRBD2	TRBV2	TRBJ2-3	NA
CASSELAGGPDTQYF	TGTGCCAGCAGTGAACTAGCGGGGGGGCCAGATACGCAGTATTTT	TRBD2	TRBV6-1	TRBJ2-3	NA
CASTPGTGAADTQYF	TGCGCCAGTACCCCCGGGACAGGGGCCGCAGATACGCAGTATTTT	TRBD1	TRBV5-1	TRBJ2-3	NA
CASSVMGTGGGYEQYF	TGTGCCAGCAGTGTCATGGGGACAGGGGGCGGGTACGAGCAGTACTTC	TRBD1	TRBV6-1	TRBJ2-7	NA
CASKRTSGGSTDTQYF	TGTGCCAGCAAACGGACTAGCGGGGGCTCCACAGATACGCAGTATTTT	TRBD2	TRBV2	TRBJ2-3	once
CASSLDGQGGNEQFF	TGTGCTAGCAGCTTGGACGGACAGGGGGGCAATGAGCAGTTCTTC	TRBD1	TRBV7-7	TRBJ2-1	NA
CASSQERGSSYNSPLHF	TGTGCCAGCAGCCAAGAGAGAGGAAGCTCCTATAATTCACCCCTCCACTTT	NA	TRBV4-2	TRBJ1-6	NA
CASSSGGTSIYNEQFF	TGTGCCAGCAGCTCCGGAGGGACTAGCATCTACAATGAGCAGTTCTTC	TRBD2	TRBV11-3	TRBJ2-1	once
CASKGQAHWIGF	TGTGCCAGTAAGGGGCAGGCTCACTGGATTGGCTTT	NA	TRBV19	TRBJ1-1	NA
CASCLGGTGYDEQFF	TGCGCCAGCTGCCTTGGAGGGACAGGGTACGATGAGCAGTTCTTC	TRBD1	TRBV5-1	TRBJ2-1	once
CASSHRVGRTDF	TGTGCCAGCAGCCACAGGGTAGGGCGGACGGACTTC	NA	TRBV7-8	TRBJ2-4	NA
CATRRGRGAYEQYF	TGTGCCACCCGTAGAGGGAGGGGCGCCTACGAGCAGTACTTC	TRBD2	TRBV15	TRBJ2-7	few
CASSAAGGLTDTQYF	TGTGCCAGTAGTGCAGCGGGGGGGCTTACAGATACGCAGTATTTT	TRBD2	TRBV19	TRBJ2-3	NA
CASSVFEGGAFF	TGTGCCAGCAGCGTATTTGAGGGTGGTGCTTTCTTT	NA	TRBV9	TRBJ1-1	NA
CASSRTSTDTQYF	TGTGCCAGCAGTCGGACAAGCACAGATACGCAGTATTTT	NA	TRBV12-3/TRBV12-4	TRBJ2-3	NA